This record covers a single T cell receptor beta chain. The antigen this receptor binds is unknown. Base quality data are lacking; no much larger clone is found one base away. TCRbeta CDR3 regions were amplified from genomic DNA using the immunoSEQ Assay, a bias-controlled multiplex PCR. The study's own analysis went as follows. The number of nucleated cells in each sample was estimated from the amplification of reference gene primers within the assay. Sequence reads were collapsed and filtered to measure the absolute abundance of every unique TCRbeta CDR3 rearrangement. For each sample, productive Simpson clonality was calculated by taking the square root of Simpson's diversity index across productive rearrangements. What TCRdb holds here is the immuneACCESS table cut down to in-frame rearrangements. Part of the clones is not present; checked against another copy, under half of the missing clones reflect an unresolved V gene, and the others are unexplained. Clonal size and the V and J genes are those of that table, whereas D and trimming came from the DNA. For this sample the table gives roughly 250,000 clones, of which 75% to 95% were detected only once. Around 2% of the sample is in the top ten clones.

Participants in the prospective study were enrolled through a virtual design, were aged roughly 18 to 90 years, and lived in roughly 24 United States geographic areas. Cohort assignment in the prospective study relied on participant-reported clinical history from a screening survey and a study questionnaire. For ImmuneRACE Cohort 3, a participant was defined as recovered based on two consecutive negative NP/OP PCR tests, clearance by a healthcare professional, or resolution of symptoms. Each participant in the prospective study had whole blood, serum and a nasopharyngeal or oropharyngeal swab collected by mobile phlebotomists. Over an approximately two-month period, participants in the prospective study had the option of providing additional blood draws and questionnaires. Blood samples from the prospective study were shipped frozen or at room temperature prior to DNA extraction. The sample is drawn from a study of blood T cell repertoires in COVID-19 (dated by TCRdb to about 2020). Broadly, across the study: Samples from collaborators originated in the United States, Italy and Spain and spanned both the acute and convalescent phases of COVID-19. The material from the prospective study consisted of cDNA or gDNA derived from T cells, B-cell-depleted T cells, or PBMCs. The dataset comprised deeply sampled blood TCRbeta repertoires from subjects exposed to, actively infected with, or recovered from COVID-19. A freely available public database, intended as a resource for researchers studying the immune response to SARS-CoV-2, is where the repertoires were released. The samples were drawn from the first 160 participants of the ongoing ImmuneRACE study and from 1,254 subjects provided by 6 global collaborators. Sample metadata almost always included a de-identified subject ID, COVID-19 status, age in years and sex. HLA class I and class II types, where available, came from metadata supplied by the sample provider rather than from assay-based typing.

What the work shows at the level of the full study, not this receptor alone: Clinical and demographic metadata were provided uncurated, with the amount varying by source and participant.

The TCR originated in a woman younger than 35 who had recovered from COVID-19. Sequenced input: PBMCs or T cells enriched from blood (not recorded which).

The DNA sequence is as follows: TGTGCCAGCAGCCGAACGACTGGCGGCTACACCTTC. This gives the protein CASSRTTGGYTF. This chain joins TRBV7-2 to TRBJ1-2; too little of a D gene remains to name it. The CDR3, cysteine through phenylalanine, is 12 amino acids long. Here the CDR3 DNA is all that survives: 36 bases in frame from base 1. The germline V gene gives CDR1 as SGHTA and CDR2 as FQGNSA. Relative to germline, V is 5 bases shorter and J is 8 bases shorter, with 12 bases between their ends.